These 13 T cell receptor beta chains were all obtained from the same sample, sequenced in a study of vaccination effects on CD4 cells after COVID-19 (dated by TCRdb to about 2022). In the ViraFEST assay, PBMC were stimulated with viral peptide pools, and TCR sequencing was then used to find antigen-specific CD4+ T cell clonotypes based on their expansion. After 10 to 11 days of culture, CD4+ T cells were isolated with the EasySep CD4+ T cell isolation kit. Healthy vaccine recipients had no prior SARS-CoV-2 infection, confirmed by negative nucleocapsid antibodies before and after vaccination. These TCRs' antigens remain unknown. The library was obtained by the immunoSEQ multiplex PCR assay. TCRdb stores this immuneACCESS table with in-frame sequences only. Part of the clones is absent; in the studies checked, under half of the shortfall reflects unresolved V genes, and no reason is known for the rest. This sample has about 52,000 clones in its table, and approximately 79% of those were observed once. Together, the top ten hold roughly 5.6% of the sample.

Sequences were derived from CD4+ T cells from PBMCs cultured with HCoV-OC43 spike peptides, sampled before COVID-19 vaccination. This specimen's cell subset or site label, per the study, means: HCoV-OC43 spike overlapping peptide pool stimulation. These receptors all come from a human donor who received a COVID-19 vaccine.

The genes are TRBV28 and TRBJ1-3; D is undetermined. The length of the CDR3 is 16 residues. Germline values: CDR1 MDHEN, CDR2 SYDVKM. Trimming removed 5 bases from V and 0 bases from J, with 14 bases in between. The CDR3 DNA reads as TGTGCCAGCAGTACAAATCCGACCAGCTCTGGAAACACCATATATTTT. Translating gives CASSTNPTSSGNTIYF.

A single count supports this clone. The V gene is TRBV18, the J gene TRBJ1-5, with no clear D. Trimming stripped 3 bases from V and 0 bases from J, with 12 bases between. The CDR3 covers 16 residues. Germline-derived CDR1 and CDR2 are KGHSH and LQKENI. This CDR3 is CASSPSVTVSNQPQHF. CDR3 nucleotide sequence: TGTGCCAGCTCACCGTCAGTCACGGTTAGCAATCAGCCCCAGCATTTT.

This clone has only a few counts. The chain combines TRBV25-1 with TRBJ1-2; D may be TRBD1 (6 bases). V was clipped by 4 bases and J by 4 bases, with 13 bases between them. Looked up from germline, CDR1 is MGHDK and CDR2 is SYGVNS. The CDR3 is made up of 14 amino acids. The CDR3 DNA is TGTGCCAGCAGTGGCGTCGACAGGATCTATGGCTACACCTTC. Its translation is CASSGVDRIYGYTF.

The J gene is TRBJ2-3, the V gene TRBV18, with 15 bases lining up with TRBD2. The junction had 7 bases not matched to a gene; V was cut back by 4 bases and J by 2 bases. This CDR3 is 18 amino acids long. Looked up from germline, CDR1 is KGHSH and CDR2 is LQKENI. The CDR3 sequence is CASSHPGLAGGSTDTQYF. The CDR3 coding sequence is TGTGCCAGCTCACACCCGGGACTAGCGGGGGGATCCACAGATACGCAGTATTTT.

This clone was counted between two and nine times. Its ends do not fully match the called genes, so a read error is possible. The rearrangement uses TRBV12-5 and TRBJ2-3, with 10 bases aligning to TRBD1. The CDR3 loop spans 10 amino acids. The germline gives CDR1 LGHNT, CDR2 FRNRAP. CDR3 amino acids: CASGGGQGNF. CDR3 nucleotide sequence: TGTGCTAGTGGTGGGGGACAGGGGAACTTT.

This sequence joins TRBV30 and TRBJ2-7; no reliable D call. CDR1 and CDR2 (germline): GTSNPN, SVGIG (reference sequence). Trimming shortened V by 0 bases and J by 0 bases, and 9 bases separated the two germline ends. The CDR3 covers 14 residues. The CDR3 DNA reads TGTGCCTGGAGTGTACATACGAGCTCCTACGAGCAGTACGTC. Amino acids: CAWSVHTSSYEQYV.

This clone was seen a handful of times. The chain's CDR3 is CASRGGLAPEQFF. CDR3 bases: TGTGCCAGCAGGGGTGGCCTAGCGCCTGAGCAGTTCTTC. The gene calls are TRBV27 and TRBJ2-1; D is possibly TRBD2 (6 bases). The CDR3 sequence is 13 residues long. Germline assignment: CDR1 MNHEY and CDR2 SMNVEV (reference sequence). V was shortened by 6 bases and J by 9 bases, with 15 bases between the two germline ends.

V gene TRBV7-8 combines with J gene TRBJ2-7, with D perhaps matching TRBD1 (6 bases). The V gene lost 4 bases and the J gene lost 3 bases, with 10 bases spanning the gap. CDR1 SGHVS and CDR2 FQNEAQ come from the germline V gene. This CDR3 is built from 13 residues. This CDR3 reads CASSWRQDYEQYV. DNA of the CDR3: TGTGCCAGCAGCTGGCGACAGGACTACGAGCAGTACGTC.

The chain couples TRBV18 to TRBJ1-4; 7 bases are shared with TRBD1. Germline loops: CDR1 KGHSH, CDR2 LQKENI. This CDR3 spans 16 amino acids. The V segment lost 1 base and the J segment 5 bases; nucleotides outside the gene matches: 7. CDR3 in DNA: TGTGCCAGCTCACCACTGGAGGGACAGAAGAATGAAAAACTGTTTTTT. Translating gives CASSPLEGQKNEKLFF.

In its sample, this clone was seen a few times. J is TRBJ1-1 and V is TRBV5-8; D unresolved. The CDR3 totals 15 residues. CDR1 and CDR2 (germline): SGHTS, YDEGEE. V was shortened by 3 bases and J by 2 bases, with 14 bases between the two germline ends. CDR3 in amino acids: CASSWGGQTNTEAFF. The CDR3 coding sequence is TGTGCCAGCAGCTGGGGTGGGCAGACAAACACTGAAGCTTTCTTT.

The gene calls are TRBV7-9 and TRBJ2-7; 7 bases line up with TRBD1. There are 13 residues in the CDR3. The germline gives CDR1 SEHNR, CDR2 FQNEAQ (reference sequence). V was pared by 2 bases and J by 3 bases, with 1 base of the junction left unmatched. Here the CDR3 reads CASSLSGGYEQYV. CDR3 in DNA: TGTGCCAGCAGCTTATCAGGGGGCTACGAGCAGTACGTC.

The chain links TRBV20-1 to TRBJ1-1, with a weak D call TRBD1 (5 bases). The CDR3 has 11 amino acids. Per the germline V gene, CDR1 is DFQATT and CDR2 is SNEGSKA (reference sequence). The CDR3 DNA sequence: TGCAGCGCACGGGGGGGCACTGAAGCTTTCTTT. Translating it yields CSARGGTEAFF.

The chain uses TRBV5-1 and TRBJ2-2; D remains unclear. CDR1 is SGHRS and CDR2 is YFSETQ in the germline V gene. Trimming cost V 0 bases and J 0 bases, with 3 bases left between them. The CDR3 length is 14 residues. This CDR3 reads CASSLVANTGELFF. CDR3 coding DNA: TGCGCCAGCAGCTTGGTGGCGAACACCGGGGAGCTGTTTTTT.